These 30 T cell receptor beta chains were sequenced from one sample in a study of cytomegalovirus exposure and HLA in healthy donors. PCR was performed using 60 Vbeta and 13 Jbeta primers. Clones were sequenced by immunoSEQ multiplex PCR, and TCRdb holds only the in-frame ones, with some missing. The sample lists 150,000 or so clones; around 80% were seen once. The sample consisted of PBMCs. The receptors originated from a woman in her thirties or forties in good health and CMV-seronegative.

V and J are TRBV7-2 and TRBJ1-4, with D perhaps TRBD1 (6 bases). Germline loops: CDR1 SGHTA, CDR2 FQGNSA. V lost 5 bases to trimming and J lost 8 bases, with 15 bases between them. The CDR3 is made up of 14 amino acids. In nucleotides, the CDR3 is TGTGCCAGCAGCCCCCGTTGGGGGCAGGAAAAACTGTTTTTT. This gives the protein CASSPRWGQEKLFF.

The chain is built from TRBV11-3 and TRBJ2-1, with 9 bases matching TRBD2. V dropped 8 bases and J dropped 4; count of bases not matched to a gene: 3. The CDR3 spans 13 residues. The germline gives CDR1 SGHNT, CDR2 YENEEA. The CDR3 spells CASGGRGYNEQFF. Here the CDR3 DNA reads TGTGCCAGCGGCGGGAGGGGTTACAATGAGCAGTTCTTC.

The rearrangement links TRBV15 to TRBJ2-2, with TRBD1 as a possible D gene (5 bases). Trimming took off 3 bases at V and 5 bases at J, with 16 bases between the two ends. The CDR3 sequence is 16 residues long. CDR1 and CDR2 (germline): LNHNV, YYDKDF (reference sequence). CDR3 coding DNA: TGTGCCACCAGCAGTTACCTTGAAGGGGATACCGGGGAGCTGTTTTTT. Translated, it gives CATSSYLEGDTGELFF.

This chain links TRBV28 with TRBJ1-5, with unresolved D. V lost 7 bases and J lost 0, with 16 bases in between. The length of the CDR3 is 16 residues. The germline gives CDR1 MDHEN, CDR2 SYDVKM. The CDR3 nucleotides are TGTGCCAGCATTACCGACAAGCAATATAGCAATCAGCCCCAGCATTTT. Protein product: CASITDKQYSNQPQHF.

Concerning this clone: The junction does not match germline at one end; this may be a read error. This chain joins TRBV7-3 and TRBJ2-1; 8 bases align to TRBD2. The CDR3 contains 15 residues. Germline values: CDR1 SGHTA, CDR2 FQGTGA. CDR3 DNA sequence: TGTGCCAGCAGCCTAACCCTAGCGGGCGCCAATGAGCAGTTCTTC. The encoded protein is CASSLTLAGANEQFF.

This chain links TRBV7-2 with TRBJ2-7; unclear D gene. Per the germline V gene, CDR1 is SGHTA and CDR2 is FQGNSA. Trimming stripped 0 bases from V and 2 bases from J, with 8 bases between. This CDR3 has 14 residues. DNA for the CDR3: TGTGCCAGCAGCTTAGCGCGGCTAGCCTACGAGCAGTACTTC. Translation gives CASSLARLAYEQYF.

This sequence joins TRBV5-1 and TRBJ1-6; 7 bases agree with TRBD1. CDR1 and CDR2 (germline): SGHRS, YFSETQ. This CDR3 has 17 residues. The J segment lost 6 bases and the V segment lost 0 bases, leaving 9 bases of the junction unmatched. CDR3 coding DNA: TGCGCCAGCAGCTTGGTTTCCTCCGCAGGGGGTAATTCACCCCTCCACTTT. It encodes CASSLVSSAGGNSPLHF.

CDR3: CSVGKDSTLVEQYF. DNA for the CDR3: TGCAGCGTGGGTAAGGACAGCACCCTCGTCGAGCAGTACTTC. The chain links TRBV29-1 to TRBJ2-7; tentatively, D is TRBD1 (6 bases). The CDR3 is 14 amino acids. The V gene's germline CDR1 is SQVTM and CDR2 ANQGSEA. Trimming removed 6 bases at V and 6 bases at J, with 21 bases between.

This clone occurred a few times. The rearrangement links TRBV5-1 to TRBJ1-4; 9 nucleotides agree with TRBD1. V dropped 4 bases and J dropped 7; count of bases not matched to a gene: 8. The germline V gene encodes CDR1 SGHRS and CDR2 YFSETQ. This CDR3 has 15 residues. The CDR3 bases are TGCGCCAGCAGCGGCCAGACAGGGGGAGCTGAAAAACTGTTTTTT. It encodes CASSGQTGGAEKLFF.

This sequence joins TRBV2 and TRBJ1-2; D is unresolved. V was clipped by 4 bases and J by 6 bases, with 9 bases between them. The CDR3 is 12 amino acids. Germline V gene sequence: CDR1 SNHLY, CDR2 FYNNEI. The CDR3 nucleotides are TGTGCCAGCAGTGTCCGTACAGATGGCTACACCTTC. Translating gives CASSVRTDGYTF.

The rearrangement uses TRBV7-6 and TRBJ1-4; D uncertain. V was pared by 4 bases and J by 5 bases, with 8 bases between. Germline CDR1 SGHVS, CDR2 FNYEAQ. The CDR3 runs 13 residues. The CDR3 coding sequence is TGTGCCAGCAGCTCGTACCAGAATGAAAAACTGTTTTTT. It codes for CASSSYQNEKLFF.

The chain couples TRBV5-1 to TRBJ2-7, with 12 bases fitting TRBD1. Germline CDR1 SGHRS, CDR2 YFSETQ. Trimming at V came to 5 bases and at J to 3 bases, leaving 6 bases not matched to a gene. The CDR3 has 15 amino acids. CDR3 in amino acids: CASRGGQGAVYEQYF. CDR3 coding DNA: TGCGCCAGCAGAGGGGGACAGGGGGCTGTCTACGAGCAGTACTTC.

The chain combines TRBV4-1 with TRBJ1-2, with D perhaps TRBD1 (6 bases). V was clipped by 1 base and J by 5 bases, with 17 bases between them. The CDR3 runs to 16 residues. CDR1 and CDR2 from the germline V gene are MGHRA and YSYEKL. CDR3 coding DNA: TGCGCCAGCAGCCAAGTCCTCAGGGGTATTCGGTATGGCTACACCTTC. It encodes CASSQVLRGIRYGYTF.

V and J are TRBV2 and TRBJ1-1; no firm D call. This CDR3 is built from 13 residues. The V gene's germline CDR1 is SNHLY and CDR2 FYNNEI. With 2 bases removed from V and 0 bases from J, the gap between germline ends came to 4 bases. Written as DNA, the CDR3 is TGTGCCAGCAGTGAATCAGTGAACACTGAAGCTTTCTTT. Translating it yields CASSESVNTEAFF. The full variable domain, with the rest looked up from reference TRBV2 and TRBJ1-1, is EPEVTQTPSHQVTQMGQEVILRCVPISNHLYFYWYRQILGQKVEFLVSFYNNEISEKSEIFDDQFSVERPDGSNFTLKIRSTKLEDSAMYFCASSESVNTEAFFGQGTRLTVV.

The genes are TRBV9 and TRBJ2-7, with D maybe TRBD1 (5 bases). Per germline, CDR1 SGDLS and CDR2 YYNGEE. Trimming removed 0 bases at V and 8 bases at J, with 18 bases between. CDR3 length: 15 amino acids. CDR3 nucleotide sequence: TGTGCCAGCAGCGTAGGAGAAGGTTCAGGGTACCAGCAGTACTTC. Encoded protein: CASSVGEGSGYQQYF.

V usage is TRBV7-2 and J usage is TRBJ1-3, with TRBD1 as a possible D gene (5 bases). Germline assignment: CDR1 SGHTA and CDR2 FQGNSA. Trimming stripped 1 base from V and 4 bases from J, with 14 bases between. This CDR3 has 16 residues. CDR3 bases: TGTGCCAGCAGCTTAGGTGGGGCAGGGCCCGGAAACACCATATATTTT. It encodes CASSLGGAGPGNTIYF.

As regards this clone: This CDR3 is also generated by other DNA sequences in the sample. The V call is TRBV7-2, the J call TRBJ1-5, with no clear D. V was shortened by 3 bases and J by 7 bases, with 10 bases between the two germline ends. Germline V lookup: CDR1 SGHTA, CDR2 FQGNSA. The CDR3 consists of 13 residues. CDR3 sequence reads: CASSFEGRQPQHF. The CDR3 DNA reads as TGTGCCAGCAGCTTTGAGGGCAGGCAGCCCCAGCATTTT.

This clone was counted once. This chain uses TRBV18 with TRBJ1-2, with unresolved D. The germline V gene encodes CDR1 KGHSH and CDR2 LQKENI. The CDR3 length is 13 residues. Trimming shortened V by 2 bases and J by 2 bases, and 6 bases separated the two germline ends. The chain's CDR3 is CASSPDENYGYTF. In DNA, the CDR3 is TGTGCCAGCTCACCAGATGAGAACTATGGCTACACCTTC.

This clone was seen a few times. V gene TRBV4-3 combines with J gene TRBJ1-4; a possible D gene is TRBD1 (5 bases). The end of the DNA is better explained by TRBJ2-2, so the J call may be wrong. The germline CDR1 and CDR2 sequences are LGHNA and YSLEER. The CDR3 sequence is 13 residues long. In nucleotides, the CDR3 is TGCGCCAGCAGCCGCAGCGACAGCCTGGAGCTGTTTTTT. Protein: CASSRSDSLELFF.

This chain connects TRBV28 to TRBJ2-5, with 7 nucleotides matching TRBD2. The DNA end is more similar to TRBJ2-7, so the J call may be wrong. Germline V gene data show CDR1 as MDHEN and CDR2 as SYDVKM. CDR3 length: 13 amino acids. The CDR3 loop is CASGEGPSYEQYF. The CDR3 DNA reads TGTGCCAGCGGGGAGGGGCCCTCCTACGAGCAGTACTTC.

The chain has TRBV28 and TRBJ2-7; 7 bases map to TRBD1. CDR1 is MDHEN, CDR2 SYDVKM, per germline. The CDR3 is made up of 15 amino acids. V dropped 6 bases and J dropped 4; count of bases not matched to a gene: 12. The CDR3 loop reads CASSLIRQGWYEQYF. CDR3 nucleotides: TGTGCCAGCAGCCTTATCCGACAGGGTTGGTACGAGCAGTACTTC.

CDR3 nucleotide sequence: TGTGCCAGCAGCGGGGGGACAGGGGCGAAAACAGATACGCAGTATTTT. Its translation is CASSGGTGAKTDTQYF. The V gene is TRBV13, the J gene TRBJ2-3, with TRBD1 matching over 10 bases. The germline V gene encodes CDR1 PRHDT and CDR2 FYEKMQ (reference sequence). The V and J ends lost 5 bases and 3 bases, in that order; junction bases with no gene match: 8. The CDR3 runs 16 residues.

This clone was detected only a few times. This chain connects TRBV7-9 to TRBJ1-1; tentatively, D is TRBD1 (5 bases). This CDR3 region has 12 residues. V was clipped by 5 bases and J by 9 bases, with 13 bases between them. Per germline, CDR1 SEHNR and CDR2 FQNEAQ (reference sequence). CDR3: CASSLSVGQAFF. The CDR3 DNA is TGTGCCAGCAGCCTCTCAGTGGGGCAAGCTTTCTTT.

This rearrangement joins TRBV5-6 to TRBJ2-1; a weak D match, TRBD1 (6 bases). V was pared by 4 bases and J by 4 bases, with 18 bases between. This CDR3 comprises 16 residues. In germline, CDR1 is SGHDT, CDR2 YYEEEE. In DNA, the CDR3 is TGTGCCAGCAGCACGAGGACAGCCAACCTTTACAATGAGCAGTTCTTC. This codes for CASSTRTANLYNEQFF.

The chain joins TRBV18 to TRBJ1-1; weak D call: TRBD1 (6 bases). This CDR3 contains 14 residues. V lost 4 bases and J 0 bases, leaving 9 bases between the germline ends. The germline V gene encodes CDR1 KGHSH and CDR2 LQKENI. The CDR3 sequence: CASSLGQLNTEAFF. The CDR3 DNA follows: TGTGCCAGCTCACTCGGACAGCTGAACACTGAAGCTTTCTTT.

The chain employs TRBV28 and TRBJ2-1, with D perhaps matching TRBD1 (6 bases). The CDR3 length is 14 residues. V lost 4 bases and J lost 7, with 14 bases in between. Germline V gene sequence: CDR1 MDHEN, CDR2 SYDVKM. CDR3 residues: CASSSYRVVNEQFF. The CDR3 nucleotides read TGTGCCAGCAGTTCCTACAGGGTCGTGAATGAGCAGTTCTTC.

The CDR3, as DNA: TGTGCCAGTAGGACTTTAAGCACAGATACGCAGTATTTT. Its translation is CASRTLSTDTQYF. V gene TRBV19 combines with J gene TRBJ2-3; unclear D gene. The CDR3 runs 13 residues. CDR1 and CDR2 (germline): LNHDA, SQIVND (reference sequence). V dropped 6 bases and J dropped 0 bases, with 7 bases sitting between them.

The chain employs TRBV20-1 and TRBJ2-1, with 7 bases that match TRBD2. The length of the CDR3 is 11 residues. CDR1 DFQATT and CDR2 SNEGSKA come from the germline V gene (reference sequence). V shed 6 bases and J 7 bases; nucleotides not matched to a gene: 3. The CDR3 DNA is TGCAGTGCCTTTAGCGGGAATGAGCAGTTCTTC. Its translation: CSAFSGNEQFF.

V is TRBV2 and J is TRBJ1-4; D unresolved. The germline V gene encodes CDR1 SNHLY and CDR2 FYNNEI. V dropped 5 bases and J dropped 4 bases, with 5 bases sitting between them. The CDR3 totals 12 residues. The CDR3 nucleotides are TGTGCCAGCAGTAGCTTTAATGAAAAACTGTTTTTT. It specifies CASSSFNEKLFF.

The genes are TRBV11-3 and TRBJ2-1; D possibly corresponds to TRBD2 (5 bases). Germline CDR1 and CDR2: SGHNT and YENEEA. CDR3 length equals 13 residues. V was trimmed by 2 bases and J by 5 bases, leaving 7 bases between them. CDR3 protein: CASSLRGHNEQFF. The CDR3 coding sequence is TGTGCCAGCAGCTTAAGAGGGCACAATGAGCAGTTCTTC.